This is a list of T cell receptor beta chains from one sample in a study of cytomegalovirus exposure and HLA in healthy donors. Measured with immunoSEQ multiplex PCR; TCRdb has only the in-frame clones, and not every one. The table includes roughly 170,000 clones, over 80% detected once. What was sequenced was PBMCs. The receptors derive from a man aged 45-65 years in good health and CMV-seronegative. Each CDR3 is given with its conserved first and last residue. D genes are given only for firm matches. Size tells how often a clone was seen (once, few, many) or the class of an expanded clone, and some rows leave it out.

d_call	clone_size	v_call	j_call	cdr3_nt	cdr3_aa
TRBD1	-	TRBV5-1	TRBJ1-5	TGCGCCAGCAGCGGGGGGACAGGGGGCACTCAGCCCCAGCATTTT	CASSGGTGGTQPQHF
-	-	TRBV2	TRBJ2-6	TGTGCCCAGACCGACAGCTCTGGGGCCAACGTCCTGACTTTC	CAQTDSSGANVLTF
TRBD1	few	TRBV2	TRBJ1-2	TGTGCCAGCAGTGCCGACAGGGGGCACGGTGGCTACACCTTC	CASSADRGHGGYTF
TRBD1	-	TRBV15	TRBJ1-4	TGTGCCACCAGGTGGTGGGGACAGAATGAAAAACTGTTTTTT	CATRWWGQNEKLFF
TRBD2	-	TRBV5-1	TRBJ2-1	TGCGCCAGCAGCTCGACTAGCGGGAAGCACAATGAGCAGTTCTTC	CASSSTSGKHNEQFF
TRBD2	-	TRBV15	TRBJ2-1	TGTGCCACCAGCAGAGAACGACTAGCGGGAGAGGAGCAGTTCTTC	CATSRERLAGEEQFF
TRBD1	-	TRBV4-3	TRBJ2-5	TGCGCCAGCAGCCAGGGACAGGGGGGAGAGACCCAGTACTTC	CASSQGQGGETQYF
TRBD1	once	TRBV5-1	TRBJ1-2	TGCGCCAGCAGCTTTGCCGTCTCGACAGGGGGAGCTAACTATGGCTACACCTTC	CASSFAVSTGGANYGYTF
TRBD2	-	TRBV4-2	TRBJ2-2	TGTGCCAGCAGCCAAGATACCAGCGGGGCCGCGAACACCGGGGAGCTGTTTTTT	CASSQDTSGAANTGELFF
TRBD1	once	TRBV23-1	TRBJ1-1	TGCGCCAGCAGTTCATCCGGGACAGGCGTTTTGGGGGGTGAAGCTTTCTTT	CASSSSGTGVLGGEAFF
-	-	TRBV29-1	TRBJ2-2	TGCAGCGTTGGGCGGGGTTCGAACACCGGGGAGCTGTTTTTT	CSVGRGSNTGELFF
TRBD2	few	TRBV27	TRBJ2-2	TGTGCCAGCAGTCGCGAGGGGACTAGATGGACCGGGGAGCTGTTTTTT	CASSREGTRWTGELFF
TRBD1	-	TRBV7-8	TRBJ1-6	TGTGCCAGCAGCTCAATTAAAATGACAGGGAGCTCCTATAATTCACCCCTCCACTTT	CASSSIKMTGSSYNSPLHF
-	-	TRBV5-1	TRBJ2-1	TGCGCCAGCAGCCTCCCCGGGGATGAGCAGTTCTTC	CASSLPGDEQFF
-	-	TRBV2	TRBJ1-3	TGTGCCAGCAACATGCCTGGAAACACCATATATTTT	CASNMPGNTIYF
TRBD2	-	TRBV7-2	TRBJ2-5	TGTGCCAGCAGCTTAGGGCCTAGCGGGGGGGCAAACCAAGAGACCCAGTACTTC	CASSLGPSGGANQETQYF
-	-	TRBV7-8	TRBJ1-6	TGTGCCAGCAGCTTAGTTGTACACAATAATTCACCCCTCCACTTT	CASSLVVHNNSPLHF
-	-	TRBV7-9	TRBJ2-3	TGTGCCAGCAGTCCACAGGTTAGCACAGATACGCAGTATTTT	CASSPQVSTDTQYF
-	few	TRBV7-2	TRBJ2-4	TGTGCCAGCAGCTTAGCGCTCAGCGTACTAGCCAAAAACATTCAGTACTTC	CASSLALSVLAKNIQYF
-	few	TRBV6-5	TRBJ2-6	TGTGCCACCCGGGATTCTGGGGCCAACGTCCTGACTTTC	CATRDSGANVLTF
-	-	TRBV7-6	TRBJ1-5	TGTGCCAGCAGCTTAGGTCTCGGTTCTCAGCCCCAGCATTTT	CASSLGLGSQPQHF
-	-	TRBV7-3	TRBJ2-5	TGTGCCAGCAGCTTCTCAGAGACCCAGTACTTC	CASSFSETQYF
-	-	TRBV6-5	TRBJ1-1	TGTGCCAGCAGTTACTCGGGGGGGCGGGGGACTGAAGCTTTCTTT	CASSYSGGRGTEAFF
TRBD1	-	TRBV10-3	TRBJ1-5	TGTGCCATCAGTGACCCCGGGACAGGGAAGAATCAGCCCCAGCATTTT	CAISDPGTGKNQPQHF
-	-	TRBV7-2	TRBJ2-3	TGTGCCAGCAGCTTATGGGGAGCGCCGGATACGCAGTATTTT	CASSLWGAPDTQYF
TRBD2	-	TRBV4-2	TRBJ2-3	TGTGCCAGCAGCCAAGCCCTCAGGGCGGGGGGGCCATCAGATACGCAGTATTTT	CASSQALRAGGPSDTQYF
-	-	TRBV6-6	TRBJ1-3	TGTGCCAGCAGTTACTCAGGGGTTGGAGGGAACACCATATATTTT	CASSYSGVGGNTIYF
TRBD2	-	TRBV5-5	TRBJ2-2	TGTGCCAGCAGCTTGTTGACTAGCGGGGCCGGGGAGCTGTTTTTT	CASSLLTSGAGELFF
TRBD1	few	TRBV7-2	TRBJ2-5	TGTGCCAGCATCGGACAGGTTAAACAGTACTTC	CASIGQVKQYF
TRBD2	-	TRBV4-2	TRBJ2-5	TGTGCCAGCAGCGAAACTACTAGCGGTAACGTGGAGACCCAGTACTTC	CASSETTSGNVETQYF